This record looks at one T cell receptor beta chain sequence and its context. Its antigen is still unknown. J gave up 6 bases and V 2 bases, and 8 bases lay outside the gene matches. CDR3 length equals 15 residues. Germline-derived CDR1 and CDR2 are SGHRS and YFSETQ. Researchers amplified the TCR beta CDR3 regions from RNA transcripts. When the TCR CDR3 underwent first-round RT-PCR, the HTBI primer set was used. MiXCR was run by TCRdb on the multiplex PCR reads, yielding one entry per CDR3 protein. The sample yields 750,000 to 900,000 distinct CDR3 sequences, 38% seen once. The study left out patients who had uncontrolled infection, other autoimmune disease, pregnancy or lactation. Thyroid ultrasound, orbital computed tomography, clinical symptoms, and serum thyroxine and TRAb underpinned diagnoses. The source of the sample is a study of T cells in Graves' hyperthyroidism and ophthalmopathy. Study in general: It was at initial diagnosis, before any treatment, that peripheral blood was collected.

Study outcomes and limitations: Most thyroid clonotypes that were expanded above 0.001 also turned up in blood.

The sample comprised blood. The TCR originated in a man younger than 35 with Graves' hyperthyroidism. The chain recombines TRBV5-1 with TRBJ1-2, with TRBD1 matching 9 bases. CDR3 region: CASSLGTGITDGYTF. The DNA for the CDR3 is TGCGCCAGCAGCTTAGGGACAGGGATAACGGATGGCTACACCTTC.